Sequencing of this T cell receptor (beta chain) was carried out in a study of regulatory T cells in long-lasting Graves disease. Overall study results and limits: Clonotypes that were public and shared totalled around 2,700 in persistent patients versus over 800 in new patients.

Per germline, CDR1 MNHNS and CDR2 SASEGT. This CDR3 is built from 15 residues. J lost 0 bases, V lost 5 bases, and 5 bases had no gene match. As to time point: newly diagnosed GD, antithyroid drugs for less than 3 months. TCR sequences were obtained from RNA taken from PBMCs. In each case, Graves' disease was diagnosed per American Thyroid Association guidelines. For this clonotype: Its antigen is still unknown.

Building the TCR beta libraries relied on iRepertoire HTBI primers, and CDR3 regions underwent Arm-PCR. One entry per CDR3 protein, called by TCRdb with MiXCR from the multiplex PCR reads. The repertoire has about 540,000 distinct CDR3 sequences, approximately 15% of them found once; the top ten carry 8.5% to 10%. A further study also used this sample, focusing on T cells in Graves' hyperthyroidism and ophthalmopathy. This second report adds: An initial round of RT-PCR targeting the TCR CDR3 relied on the HTBI primer set.

The chain employs TRBV6-1 and TRBJ2-3, with TRBD2 matching over 7 bases. Here the sequenced sample was peripheral blood mononuclear cells (PBMCs), taken at new diagnosis, from a patient treated with antithyroid drugs. This sequence originates from a man between 25 and 39 years old with Graves disease. CDR3 loop: CASSRLASSTDTQYF. The CDR3 nucleotides are TGTGCCAGCAGTAGACTAGCATCTAGCACAGATACGCAGTATTTT.